This note documents a single T cell receptor (beta chain) sequence. Its target is not known. Sequenced by immunoSEQ multiplex PCR; TCRdb stores in-frame clones only, minus some. This sample has about 320,000 clones; 87% occur once, and the top ten carry about 17%. The sample belongs to a study of shared clonotypes between healthy human individuals. CD8 memory was a combination of CD45RO+ cells and CCR7-negative CD45RA+ TemRA cells. Notes on the study in general: Few donors limited the genetic and exposure-history diversity represented.

The TCR comes from a man between 18 and 29 years old in good health. The source material was memory CD8+ T cells sorted from blood. Stated subset: CD45RO+ cells pooled with CCR7-negative TemRA cells.

CDR3 residues: CASSFHRGRVYEQYF. The CDR3 coding sequence is TGTGCCAGCAGCTTCCACAGGGGGCGAGTCTACGAGCAGTACTTC. The chain uses TRBV7-2 and TRBJ2-7, with 9 bases identical to TRBD1. This CDR3 comprises 15 residues. Germline values: CDR1 SGHTA, CDR2 FQGNSA. Germline trimming cut 3 bases from V and 3 bases from J; bases unmatched to any gene: 6.